This passage covers 20 T cell receptor beta chains from one sample sequenced in a study of cytomegalovirus exposure and HLA in healthy donors. It was with 60 Vbeta and 13 Jbeta primers that the PCR ran. TCRdb's table, derived via immunoSEQ multiplex PCR, lists solely in-frame clones and lacks some. The sample includes fewer than 200,000 clones, 87% of them seen just once. The sample comprised PBMCs. Source of these receptors: a boy aged 2 to 9 in good health and CMV-seronegative.

The chain employs TRBV5-1 and TRBJ2-2, with D possibly TRBD1 on 6 matching bases. Germline V gives CDR1 SGHRS, CDR2 YFSETQ. This CDR3 region has 14 residues. V was shortened by 6 bases and J by 2 bases, with 11 bases between the two germline ends. The CDR3 region is CASTIQGNTGELFF. The DNA of the CDR3 is TGCGCCAGCACCATACAGGGTAACACCGGGGAGCTGTTTTTT.

The chain carries TRBV5-1 and TRBJ2-7; a weak D match, TRBD1 (5 bases). V dropped 0 bases and J dropped 5 bases, with 18 bases sitting between them. Germline CDR1 reads SGHRS; CDR2 reads YFSETQ. This CDR3 has 16 amino acids. The DNA of the CDR3 is TGCGCCAGCAGCTTGGGGGTGGGGCGAGCTTTCAACGAGCAGTACTTC. Protein: CASSLGVGRAFNEQYF.

This clone was observed a handful of times. V usage is TRBV19 and J usage is TRBJ2-5; TRBD1 agrees at 7 bases. The germline V gene encodes CDR1 LNHDA and CDR2 SQIVND (reference sequence). The CDR3 has 13 amino acids. The trim removed 4 bases at V and 5 bases at J, leaving 4 bases unmatched. CDR3 nucleotides: TGTGCCAGTAGTAGGGACAGCGAGGAGACCCAGTACTTC. The encoded protein is CASSRDSEETQYF.

V gene TRBV28 combines with J gene TRBJ1-5; D call uncertain. V was cut by 6 bases and J by 5 bases, with 11 bases left in between. CDR3 length: 13 residues. The V gene's germline CDR1 is MDHEN and CDR2 SYDVKM. The CDR3 bases are TGTGCCAGCAGCAGCGGGGTCTATCAGCCCCAGCATTTT. Protein: CASSSGVYQPQHF. Filled out from reference TRBV28 and TRBJ1-5, the complete variable domain reads DVKVTQSSRYLVKRTGEKVFLECVQDMDHENMFWYRQDPGLGLRLIYFSYDVKMKEKGDIPEGYSVSREKKERFSLILESASTNQTSMYLCASSSGVYQPQHFGDGTRLSIL.

V usage is TRBV4-2 and J usage is TRBJ2-3, with 8 bases identical to TRBD1. V shed 0 bases and J 2 bases; nucleotides not matched to a gene: 7. The CDR3 is 17 amino acids. Per the germline V gene, CDR1 is LGHNA and CDR2 is YNFKEQ. The CDR3 region is CASSQELRTGHTDTQYF. The CDR3 DNA reads TGTGCCAGCAGCCAAGAACTCCGGACAGGGCACACAGATACGCAGTATTTT.

The V gene is TRBV2, the J gene TRBJ2-1; 8 bases line up with TRBD2. This CDR3 has 17 residues. CDR1 SNHLY and CDR2 FYNNEI come from the germline V gene. V was pared by 1 base and J by 6 bases, with 11 bases of the junction left unmatched. The CDR3 sequence: CASSEEVGGGIPNEQFF. The DNA of the CDR3 is TGTGCCAGCAGTGAAGAAGTCGGCGGGGGGATACCCAATGAGCAGTTCTTC.

Details on this clone: In the same sample, other DNA sequences code for this CDR3. This chain links TRBV5-1 with TRBJ2-2, with a tentative D call TRBD1 (6 bases). This CDR3 is 15 amino acids long. Deletions cut 4 bases from V and 0 bases from J, with 10 bases between. Germline V gene sequence: CDR1 SGHRS, CDR2 YFSETQ. The CDR3 protein is CASSPRTANTGELFF. CDR3 bases: TGCGCCAGCAGCCCCAGGACAGCGAACACCGGGGAGCTGTTTTTT.

There are a few counts of this clone. This chain uses TRBV6-6 with TRBJ1-6; the D gene is possibly TRBD1 (6 bases). The germline CDR1 and CDR2 sequences are MNHNY and SVGAGI (reference sequence). V dropped 8 bases and J dropped 8 bases, with 16 bases sitting between them. This CDR3 has 14 amino acids. The CDR3 reads CASRPWEGDSPLHF. For the CDR3, the DNA is TGTGCCAGCCGACCCTGGGAGGGGGATTCACCCCTCCACTTT.

The V call is TRBV5-6, the J call TRBJ1-1, with D possibly matching TRBD1 (6 bases). The germline V gene has CDR1 SGHDT and CDR2 YYEEEE. Trimming removed 0 bases from V and 5 bases from J, with 8 bases in between. CDR3 length equals 13 residues. CDR3 sequence reads: CASSLGTVTEAFF. The CDR3 DNA reads as TGTGCCAGCAGCTTGGGGACAGTAACTGAAGCTTTCTTT.

This chain links TRBV30 with TRBJ1-6; 8 bases map to TRBD1. The CDR3 totals 14 residues. The junction had 6 bases not matched to a gene; V was cut back by 1 base and J by 10 bases. The V gene's germline CDR1 is GTSNPN and CDR2 SVGIG (reference sequence). The CDR3 sequence: CAWSGGQGASPLHF. DNA for the CDR3: TGTGCCTGGAGTGGAGGGCAGGGGGCCTCACCCCTCCACTTT.

The V and J genes are TRBV7-2 and TRBJ2-7; D remains unclear. This CDR3 is 12 amino acids long. From germline, CDR1 is SGHTA and CDR2 FQGNSA. V lost 2 bases to trimming and J lost 4 bases, with 6 bases between them. This chain's CDR3 is CASSLRVYEQYF. The DNA for the CDR3 is TGTGCCAGCAGCTTACGGGTTTACGAGCAGTACTTC. Filled out from reference TRBV7-2 and TRBJ2-7, the complete variable domain reads GAGVSQSPSNKVTEKGKDVELRCDPISGHTALYWYRQSLGQGLEFLIYFQGNSAPDKSGLPSDRFSAERTGGSVSTLTIQRTQQEDSAVYLCASSLRVYEQYFGPGTRLTVT.

The chain combines TRBV4-1 with TRBJ1-5; D may be TRBD1 (5 bases). V was trimmed by 1 base and J by 0 bases, leaving 13 bases between them. This CDR3 has 17 amino acids. The germline CDR1 and CDR2 sequences are MGHRA and YSYEKL. CDR3: CASSQVEAGPSNQPQHF. CDR3 bases: TGCGCCAGCAGCCAAGTTGAGGCGGGGCCTAGCAATCAGCCCCAGCATTTT.

The chain employs TRBV7-9 and TRBJ2-7, with TRBD1 identical over 10 bases. The V and J ends lost 5 bases and 4 bases, in that order; junction bases with no gene match: 8. The CDR3 is made up of 15 amino acids. Looked up from germline, CDR1 is SEHNR and CDR2 is FQNEAQ (reference sequence). This chain's CDR3 is CASSGSGQGSYEQYF. CDR3 nucleotide sequence: TGTGCCAGCAGCGGATCGGGACAGGGGTCTTACGAGCAGTACTTC.

V gene TRBV7-6 combines with J gene TRBJ2-1, with a weak D call TRBD1 (5 bases). Germline-derived CDR1 and CDR2 are SGHVS and FNYEAQ. CDR3 length: 14 amino acids. Trimming shortened V by 6 bases and J by 7 bases, and 16 bases separated the two germline ends. The CDR3 DNA reads TGTGCCAGCAGTCAGGGCCCGGGCCCGAATGAGCAGTTCTTC. Protein: CASSQGPGPNEQFF.

This rearrangement joins TRBV10-1 to TRBJ2-4; no firm D call. The CDR3 runs to 17 residues. Per germline, CDR1 WNHNN and CDR2 SYGVQD (reference sequence). V lost 5 bases, J lost 1 base, and 18 bases lay in between. DNA of the CDR3: TGCGCCAGCAGTCCAACGGTTTTACCATCGGCCAAAAACATTCAGTACTTC. This codes for CASSPTVLPSAKNIQYF.

This chain uses TRBV30 with TRBJ2-7; D is possibly TRBD2 (6 bases). Germline CDR1 and CDR2: GTSNPN and SVGIG (reference sequence). The length of the CDR3 is 12 residues. Trimming cost V 5 bases and J 3 bases, with 11 bases left between them. The CDR3 DNA follows: TGTGCCTGGGTCCGGGGGAGCTACGAGCAGTACTTC. It specifies CAWVRGSYEQYF.

The chain combines TRBV5-1 with TRBJ2-5, with D maybe TRBD2 (7 bases). CDR3 length: 13 residues. The germline V and J ends were trimmed by 9 bases and 4 bases, with 16 bases remaining between them. Germline-derived CDR1 and CDR2 are SGHRS and YFSETQ. CDR3 amino acids: CATTPGGRETQYF. CDR3 DNA sequence: TGCGCCACCACCCCCGGGGGGCGAGAGACCCAGTACTTC. Variable domain in full (rest from reference TRBV5-1 and TRBJ2-5): KAGVTQTPRYLIKTRGQQVTLSCSPISGHRSVSWYQQTPGQGLQFLFEYFSETQRNKGNFPGRFSGRQFSNSRSEMNVSTLELGDSALYLCATTPGGRETQYFGPGTRLLVL.

The chain employs TRBV14 and TRBJ1-2; 7 nucleotides line up with TRBD1. Germline CDR1 reads SGHDN; CDR2 reads FVKESK. There are 15 residues in the CDR3. The V gene end was trimmed by 2 bases and the J gene end by 4 bases; junction bases not matched to a gene: 7. The chain's CDR3 is CASSQIAAGGYGYTF. In DNA form, the CDR3 reads TGTGCCAGCAGCCAAATAGCAGCAGGGGGCTATGGCTACACCTTC.

This rearrangement joins TRBV6-1 to TRBJ2-7, with D perhaps matching TRBD1 (5 bases). V dropped 7 bases and J dropped 3 bases, with 7 bases sitting between them. The CDR3 contains 11 residues. Germline CDR1 MNHNS, CDR2 SASEGT. The DNA of the CDR3 is TGTGCCAGCAAGGGGTGCTACGAGCAGTACTTC. Translated: CASKGCYEQYF.

The chain uses TRBV6-1 and TRBJ2-5, with D unresolved. Trimming shortened V by 2 bases and J by 5 bases, and 12 bases separated the two germline ends. The CDR3 has 14 residues. Germline V CDR1 and CDR2: MNHNS, SASEGT. CDR3 coding DNA: TGTGCCAGCAGTGAAATCAGGTCCAGTGAGACCCAGTACTTC. This gives the protein CASSEIRSSETQYF.